Listed here are 5 T cell receptor beta chains from one sample, sequenced in a study of CD8 T cells in Susac syndrome. Random hexamers were used to reverse transcribe an amount of about 0.45 to 1 ug RNA. In TCRdb, the immunoSEQ multiplex PCR reads were re-called with MiXCR into one record per CDR3 protein. The sample carries roughly 170,000 distinct CDR3 sequences, approximately 94% recorded once. Sequencing used CD4+ T cells from PBMCs. These receptors all come from a human donor with multiple sclerosis.

This sequence joins TRBV5-1 and TRBJ2-3; TRBD2 matches 7 bases. From germline, CDR1 is SGHRS and CDR2 YFSETQ. The CDR3 has 15 residues. With V trimmed by 1 base and J by 6 bases, 8 bases remained unmatched. The CDR3 region has the DNA TGCGCCAGCAGCTTGCAGGCGGGGGAGGGGGATACGCAGTATTTT. Protein product: CASSLQAGEGDTQYF.

V is TRBV25-1 and J is TRBJ1-6; 8 positions match TRBD1. CDR1 is MGHDK and CDR2 is SYGVNS in the germline V gene. V trimming: 3 bases; J trimming: 7 bases; junction bases outside the gene matches: 5. CDR3 length equals 15 residues. CDR3 bases: TGTGCCAGCAGTGACCTGGACAGGGAAAATTCACCCCTCCACTTT. Translating gives CASSDLDRENSPLHF.

This chain connects TRBV5-6 to TRBJ1-5, with a possible D match to TRBD1 (6 bases). CDR3 length equals 15 residues. Germline CDR1 and CDR2: SGHDT and YYEEEE. V shed 4 bases and J shed 6 bases, with 17 bases lying between them. In DNA, the CDR3 is TGTGCCAGCAGCGATGGGGTGCTCAGGGGTCAGCCCCAGCATTTT. Translating gives CASSDGVLRGQPQHF.

The V gene is TRBV19, the J gene TRBJ2-3; D unclear. Per the germline V gene, CDR1 is LNHDA and CDR2 is SQIVND (reference sequence). This CDR3 is 13 amino acids long. Trimming removed 10 bases at V and 3 bases at J, with 14 bases between. CDR3 in amino acids: CATKISNTDTQYF. DNA for the CDR3: TGTGCCACTAAGATATCTAATACAGATACGCAGTATTTT.

This clonotype was observed a few times. This chain links TRBV19 with TRBJ2-5, with a tentative D call TRBD2 (5 bases). TRBJ2-3 explains the end of the DNA better; the J call may be wrong. The CDR3 sequence is 11 residues long. Germline V gives CDR1 LNHDA, CDR2 SQIVND (reference sequence). Here the CDR3 reads CASSIRETQYF. The CDR3 DNA reads as TGTGCCAGTAGTATTCGGGAAACGCAGTATTTT.